This note documents a single TCR beta chain sequence. This sample also contains other DNA sequences that code for the same CDR3. Following extraction, RNA underwent reverse transcription to cDNA, which served as the sequencing template. The assay was immunoSEQ multiplex PCR, and TCRdb's table has in-frame clones only and misses some. The sample has 150,000 or so clones; around 87% are singletons. The data derive from a study of CD8+ T cells in alopecia areata. In alopecia areata patients, both lesional scalp punch biopsies and peripheral blood were collected. This CDR3 contains 13 residues. J lost 2 bases, V lost 6 bases, and 1 base had no gene match. Germline lookup yields CDR1 SQVTM and CDR2 ANQGSEA.

The receptor comes from a human donor with alopecia areata. The chain couples TRBV29-1 to TRBJ2-7, with TRBD2 matching 13 bases. The sequences come from CD8+ T cells sorted from blood, collected at week 0. CDR3 bases: TGCAGCGTGGGACTAGCGGGAACCTACGAGCAGTACTTC. This sequence encodes CSVGLAGTYEQYF.